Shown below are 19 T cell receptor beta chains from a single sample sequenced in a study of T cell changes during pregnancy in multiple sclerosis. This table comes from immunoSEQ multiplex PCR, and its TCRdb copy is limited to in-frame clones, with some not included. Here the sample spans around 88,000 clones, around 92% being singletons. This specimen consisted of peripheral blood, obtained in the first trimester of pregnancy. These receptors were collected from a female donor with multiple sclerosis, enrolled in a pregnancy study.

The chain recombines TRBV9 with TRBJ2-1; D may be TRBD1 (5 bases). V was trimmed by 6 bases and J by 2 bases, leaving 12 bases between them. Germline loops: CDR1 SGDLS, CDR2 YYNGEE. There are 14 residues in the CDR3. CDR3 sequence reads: CASTADIAYNEQFF. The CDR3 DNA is TGTGCCAGCACTGCGGACATCGCCTACAATGAGCAGTTCTTC.

The CDR3 region is CASSVGTGNQPQHF. Here the CDR3 DNA reads TGTGCCAGCAGTGTGGGGACAGGGAATCAGCCCCAGCATTTT. The chain links TRBV2 to TRBJ1-5; 9 bases agree with TRBD1. In germline, CDR1 is SNHLY, CDR2 FYNNEI. The CDR3 loop spans 14 amino acids. Trimming at V came to 4 bases and at J to 4 bases, leaving 2 bases not matched to a gene.

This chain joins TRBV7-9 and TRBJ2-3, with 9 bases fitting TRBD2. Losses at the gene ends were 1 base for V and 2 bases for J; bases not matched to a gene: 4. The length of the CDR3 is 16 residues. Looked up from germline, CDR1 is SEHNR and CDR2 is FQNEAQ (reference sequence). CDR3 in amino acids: CASSLVSGGITDTQYF. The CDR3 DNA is TGTGCCAGCAGCTTAGTTAGCGGGGGTATCACAGATACGCAGTATTTT.

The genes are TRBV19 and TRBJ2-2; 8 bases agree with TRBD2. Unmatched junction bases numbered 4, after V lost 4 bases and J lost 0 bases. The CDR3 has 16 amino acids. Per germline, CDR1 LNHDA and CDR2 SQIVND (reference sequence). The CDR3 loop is CASSRTGGTNTGELFF. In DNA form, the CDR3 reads TGTGCCAGTAGTAGAACGGGAGGGACGAACACCGGGGAGCTGTTTTTT.

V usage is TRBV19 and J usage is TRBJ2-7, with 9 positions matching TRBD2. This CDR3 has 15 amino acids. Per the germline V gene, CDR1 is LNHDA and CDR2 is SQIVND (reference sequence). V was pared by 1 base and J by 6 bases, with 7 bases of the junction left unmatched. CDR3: CASSIGIAGVSEQYF. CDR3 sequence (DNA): TGTGCCAGTAGTATAGGGATAGCGGGAGTCTCCGAGCAGTACTTC.

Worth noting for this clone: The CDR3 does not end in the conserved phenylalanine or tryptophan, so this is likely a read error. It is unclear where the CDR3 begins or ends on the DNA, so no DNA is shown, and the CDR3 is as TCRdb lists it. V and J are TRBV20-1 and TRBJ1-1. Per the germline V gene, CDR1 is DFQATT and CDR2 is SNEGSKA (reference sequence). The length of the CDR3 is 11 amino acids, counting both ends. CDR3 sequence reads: CSARDLRELLI.

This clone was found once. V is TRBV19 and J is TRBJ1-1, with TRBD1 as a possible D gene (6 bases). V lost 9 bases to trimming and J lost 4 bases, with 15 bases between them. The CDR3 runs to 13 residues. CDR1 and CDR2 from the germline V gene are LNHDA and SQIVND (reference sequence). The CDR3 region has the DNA TGTGCCAGCTGGCCGGCAGGGGCCACTGAAGCTTTCTTT. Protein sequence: CASWPAGATEAFF.

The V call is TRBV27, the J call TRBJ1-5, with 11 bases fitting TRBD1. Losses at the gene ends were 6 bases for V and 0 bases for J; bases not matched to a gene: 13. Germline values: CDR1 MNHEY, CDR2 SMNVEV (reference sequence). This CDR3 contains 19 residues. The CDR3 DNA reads TGTGCCAGCAGAGGACAGGGGGCCAATTTAGGCTATAGCAATCAGCCCCAGCATTTT. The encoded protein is CASRGQGANLGYSNQPQHF.

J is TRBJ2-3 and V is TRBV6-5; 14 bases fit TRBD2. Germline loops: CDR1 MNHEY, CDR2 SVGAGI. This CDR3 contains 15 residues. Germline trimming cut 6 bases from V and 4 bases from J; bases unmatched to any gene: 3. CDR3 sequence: CASSGLAGGSDTQYF. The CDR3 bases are TGTGCCAGCAGCGGACTAGCGGGAGGTTCAGATACGCAGTATTTT.

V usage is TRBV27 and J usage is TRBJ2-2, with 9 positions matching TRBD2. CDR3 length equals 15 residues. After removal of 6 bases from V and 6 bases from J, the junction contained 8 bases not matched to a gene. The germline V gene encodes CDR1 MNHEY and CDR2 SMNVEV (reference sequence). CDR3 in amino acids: CASSPGGLASGELFF. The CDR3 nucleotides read TGTGCCAGCAGCCCCGGGGGACTAGCCTCCGGGGAGCTGTTTTTT.

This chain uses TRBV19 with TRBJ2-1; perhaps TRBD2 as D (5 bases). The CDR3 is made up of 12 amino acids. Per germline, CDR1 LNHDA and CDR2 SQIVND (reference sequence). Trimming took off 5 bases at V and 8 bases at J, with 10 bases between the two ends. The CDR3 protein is CASSSTRYEQFF. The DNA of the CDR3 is TGTGCCAGTAGTTCAACTAGGTATGAGCAGTTCTTC.

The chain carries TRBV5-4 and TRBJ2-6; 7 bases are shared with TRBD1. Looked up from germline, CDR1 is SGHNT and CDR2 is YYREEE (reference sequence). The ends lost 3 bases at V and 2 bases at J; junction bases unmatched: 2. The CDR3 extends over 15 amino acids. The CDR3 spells CASSSQGAGANVLTF. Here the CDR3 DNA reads TGTGCCAGCAGCTCCCAGGGGGCTGGGGCCAACGTCCTGACTTTC.

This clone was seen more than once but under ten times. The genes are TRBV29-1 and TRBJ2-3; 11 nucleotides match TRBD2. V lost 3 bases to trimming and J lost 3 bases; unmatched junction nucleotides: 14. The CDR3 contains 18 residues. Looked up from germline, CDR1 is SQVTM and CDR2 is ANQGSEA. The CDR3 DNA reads TGCAGCGTTGAGGCTAGCGGGAGGACTGGGGTGTGGACAGATACGCAGTATTTT. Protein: CSVEASGRTGVWTDTQYF.

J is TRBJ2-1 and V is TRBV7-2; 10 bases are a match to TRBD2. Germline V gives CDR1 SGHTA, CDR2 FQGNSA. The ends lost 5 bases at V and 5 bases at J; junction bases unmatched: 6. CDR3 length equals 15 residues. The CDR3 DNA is TGTGCCAGCAGCCAGGGACTAGCGAAGAACAATGAGCAGTTCTTC. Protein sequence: CASSQGLAKNNEQFF.

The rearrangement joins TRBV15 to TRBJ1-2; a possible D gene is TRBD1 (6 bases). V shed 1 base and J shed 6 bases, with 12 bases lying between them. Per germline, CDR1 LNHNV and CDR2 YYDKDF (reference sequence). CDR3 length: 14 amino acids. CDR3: CATSRGNRVDGYTF. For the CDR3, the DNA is TGTGCCACCAGCAGAGGAAACAGGGTGGATGGCTACACCTTC.

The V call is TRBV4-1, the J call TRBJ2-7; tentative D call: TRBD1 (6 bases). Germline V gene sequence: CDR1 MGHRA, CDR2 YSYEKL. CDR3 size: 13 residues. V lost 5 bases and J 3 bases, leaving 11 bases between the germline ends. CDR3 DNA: TGCGCCAGCAGCACCGGGACAAACTACGAGCAGTACTTC. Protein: CASSTGTNYEQYF.

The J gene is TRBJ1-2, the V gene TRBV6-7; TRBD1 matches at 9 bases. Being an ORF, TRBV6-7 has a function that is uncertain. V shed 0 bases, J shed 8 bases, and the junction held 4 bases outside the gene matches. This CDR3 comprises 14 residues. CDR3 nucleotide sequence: TGTGCCAGCAGTTACTCACAGGGGGCGTTGGGCTACACCTTC. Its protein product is CASSYSQGALGYTF.

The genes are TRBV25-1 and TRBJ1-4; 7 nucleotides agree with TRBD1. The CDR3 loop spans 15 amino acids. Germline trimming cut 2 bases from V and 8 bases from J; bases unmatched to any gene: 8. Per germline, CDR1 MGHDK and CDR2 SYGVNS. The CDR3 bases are TGTGCCAGCAGTGAAGGCGACAGGGCAGGGGAAAAACTGTTTTTT. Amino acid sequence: CASSEGDRAGEKLFF.

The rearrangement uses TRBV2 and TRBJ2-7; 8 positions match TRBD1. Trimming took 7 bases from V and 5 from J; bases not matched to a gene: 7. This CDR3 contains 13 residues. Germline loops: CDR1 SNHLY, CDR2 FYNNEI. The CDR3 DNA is TGTGCCAGCACCATCGCAGGGGGCCACGAGCAGTACTTC. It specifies CASTIAGGHEQYF.